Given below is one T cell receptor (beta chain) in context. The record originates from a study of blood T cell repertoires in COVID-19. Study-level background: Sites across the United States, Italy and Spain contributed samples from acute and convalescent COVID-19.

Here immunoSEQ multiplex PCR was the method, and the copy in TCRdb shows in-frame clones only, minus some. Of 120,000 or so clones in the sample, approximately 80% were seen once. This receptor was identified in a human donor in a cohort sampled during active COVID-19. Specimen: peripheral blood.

This CDR3 is CASSFDRANTEAFF. CDR3 nucleotide sequence: TGTGCCAGCAGCTTCGACAGGGCGAATACTGAAGCTTTCTTT. The chain combines TRBV7-2 with TRBJ1-1; 7 bases agree with TRBD1. The CDR3 runs to 14 residues. The germline V gene encodes CDR1 SGHTA and CDR2 FQGNSA. Unmatched junction bases numbered 6, after V lost 3 bases and J lost 5 bases. Full variable domain (rest looked up from reference TRBV7-2 and TRBJ1-1): GAGVSQSPSNKVTEKGKDVELRCDPISGHTALYWYRQSLGQGLEFLIYFQGNSAPDKSGLPSDRFSAERTGGSVSTLTIQRTQQEDSAVYLCASSFDRANTEAFFGQGTRLTVV.